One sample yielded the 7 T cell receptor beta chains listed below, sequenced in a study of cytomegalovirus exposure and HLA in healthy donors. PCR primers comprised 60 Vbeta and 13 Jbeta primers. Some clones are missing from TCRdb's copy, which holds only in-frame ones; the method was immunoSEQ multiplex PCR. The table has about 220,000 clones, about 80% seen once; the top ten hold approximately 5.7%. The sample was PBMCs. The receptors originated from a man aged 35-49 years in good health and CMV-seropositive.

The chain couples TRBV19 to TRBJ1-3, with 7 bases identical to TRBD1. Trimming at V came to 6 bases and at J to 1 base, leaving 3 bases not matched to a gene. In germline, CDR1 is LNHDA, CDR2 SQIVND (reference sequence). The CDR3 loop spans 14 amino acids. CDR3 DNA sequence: TGTGCCAGTAGGGAACAGGGGTCTGGAAACACCATATATTTT. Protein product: CASREQGSGNTIYF.

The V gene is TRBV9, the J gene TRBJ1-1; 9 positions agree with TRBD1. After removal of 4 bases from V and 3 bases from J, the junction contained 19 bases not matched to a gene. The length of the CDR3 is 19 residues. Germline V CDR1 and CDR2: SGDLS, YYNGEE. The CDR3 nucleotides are TGTGCCAGCAGCCCAGCTAGTCCTAGACAGGGGGTCTACTACACTGAAGCTTTCTTT. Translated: CASSPASPRQGVYYTEAFF.

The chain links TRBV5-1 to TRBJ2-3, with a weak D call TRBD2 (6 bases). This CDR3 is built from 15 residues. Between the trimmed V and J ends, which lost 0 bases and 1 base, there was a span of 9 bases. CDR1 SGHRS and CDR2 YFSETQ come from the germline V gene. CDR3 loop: CASSLETRRTDTQYF. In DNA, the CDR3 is TGCGCCAGCAGCTTGGAGACTAGACGCACAGATACGCAGTATTTT. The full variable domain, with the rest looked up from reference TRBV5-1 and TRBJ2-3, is KAGVTQTPRYLIKTRGQQVTLSCSPISGHRSVSWYQQTPGQGLQFLFEYFSETQRNKGNFPGRFSGRQFSNSRSEMNVSTLELGDSALYLCASSLETRRTDTQYFGPGTRLTVL.

CDR3 in DNA: TGTGCCAGCAGCAAGGGACTAGCGGGAGGTGGGGATACTAGCACAGATACGCAGTATTTT. It encodes CASSKGLAGGGDTSTDTQYF. The V call is TRBV4-2, the J call TRBJ2-3; 15 bases fit TRBD2. The CDR3 sequence is 20 residues long. Losses at the gene ends were 5 bases for V and 0 bases for J; bases not matched to a gene: 12. Germline CDR1 LGHNA, CDR2 YNFKEQ.

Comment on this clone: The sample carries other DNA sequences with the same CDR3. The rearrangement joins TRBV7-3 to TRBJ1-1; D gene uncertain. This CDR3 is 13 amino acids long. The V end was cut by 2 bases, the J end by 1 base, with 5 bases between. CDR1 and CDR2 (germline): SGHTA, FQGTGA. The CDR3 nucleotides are TGTGCCAGCAGCTTAGGAGAGAACACTGAAGCTTTCTTT. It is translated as CASSLGENTEAFF.

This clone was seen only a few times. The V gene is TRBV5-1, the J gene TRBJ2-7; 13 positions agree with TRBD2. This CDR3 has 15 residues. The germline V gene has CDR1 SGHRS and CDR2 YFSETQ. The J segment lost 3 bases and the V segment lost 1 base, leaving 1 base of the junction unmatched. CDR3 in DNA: TGCGCCAGCAGCTTGACTAGCGGGAGGGTCTACGAGCAGTACTTC. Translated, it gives CASSLTSGRVYEQYF.

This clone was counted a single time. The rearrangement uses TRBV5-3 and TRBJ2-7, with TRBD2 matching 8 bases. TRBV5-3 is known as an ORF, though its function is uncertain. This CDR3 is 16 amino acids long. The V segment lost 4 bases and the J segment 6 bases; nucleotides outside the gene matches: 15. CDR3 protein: CARSPVGGRSRREQYV. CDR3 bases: TGTGCCAGAAGCCCTGTTGGCGGGAGGTCCCGACGCGAGCAGTACGTC.